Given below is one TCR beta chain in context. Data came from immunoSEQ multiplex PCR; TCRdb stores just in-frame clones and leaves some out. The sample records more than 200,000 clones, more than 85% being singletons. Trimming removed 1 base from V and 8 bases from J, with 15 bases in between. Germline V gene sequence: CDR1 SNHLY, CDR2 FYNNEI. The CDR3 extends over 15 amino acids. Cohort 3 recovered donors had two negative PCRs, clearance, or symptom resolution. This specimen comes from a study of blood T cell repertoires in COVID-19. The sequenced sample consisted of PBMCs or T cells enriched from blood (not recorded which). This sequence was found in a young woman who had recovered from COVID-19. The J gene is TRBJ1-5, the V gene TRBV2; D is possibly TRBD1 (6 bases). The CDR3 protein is CASSEVRGRYEPQHF. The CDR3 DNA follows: TGTGCCAGCAGTGAAGTCAGGGGCCGTTACGAGCCCCAGCATTTT.